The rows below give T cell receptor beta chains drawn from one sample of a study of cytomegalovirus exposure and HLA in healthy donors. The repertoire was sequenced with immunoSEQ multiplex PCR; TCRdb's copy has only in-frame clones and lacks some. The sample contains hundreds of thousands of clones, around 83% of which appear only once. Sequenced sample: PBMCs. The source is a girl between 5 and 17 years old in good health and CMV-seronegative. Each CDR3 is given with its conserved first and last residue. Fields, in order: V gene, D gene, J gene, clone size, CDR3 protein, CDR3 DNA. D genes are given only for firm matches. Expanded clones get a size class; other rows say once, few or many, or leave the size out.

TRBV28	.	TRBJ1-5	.	CASSTGHAGNQPQHF	TGTGCCAGCAGCACGGGACATGCGGGCAATCAGCCCCAGCATTTT
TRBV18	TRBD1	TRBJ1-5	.	CASSPYGTGTVTSNQPQHF	TGTGCCAGCTCCCCTTACGGGACAGGGACAGTCACATCGAATCAGCCCCAGCATTTT
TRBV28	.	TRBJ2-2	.	CASSLYLLNTGELFF	TGTGCCAGCAGTTTATATCTTCTGAACACCGGGGAGCTGTTTTTT
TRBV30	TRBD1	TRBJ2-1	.	CAWSTGAAHNEQFF	TGTGCCTGGAGCACAGGGGCCGCCCACAATGAGCAGTTCTTC
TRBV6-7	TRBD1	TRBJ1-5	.	CASRTGKGNQPQHF	TGTGCCAGCAGGACAGGGAAAGGGAATCAGCCCCAGCATTTT
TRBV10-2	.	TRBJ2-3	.	CASTLGADTQYF	TGCGCCAGCACTCTAGGGGCAGATACGCAGTATTTT
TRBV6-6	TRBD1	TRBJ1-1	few	CASSLGQLYTEAFF	TGTGCCAGCAGTTTGGGACAGCTGTACACTGAAGCTTTCTTT
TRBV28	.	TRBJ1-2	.	CASTTGYGYTF	TGTGCCAGCACCACAGGGTATGGCTACACCTTC
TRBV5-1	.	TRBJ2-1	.	CASSLAGVERNNEQFF	TGCGCCAGCAGCTTGGCCGGGGTTGAGAGGAACAATGAGCAGTTCTTC
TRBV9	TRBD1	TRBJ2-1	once	CASSVWDSSSYNEQFF	TGTGCCAGCAGCGTGTGGGACAGTAGCTCCTACAATGAGCAGTTCTTC
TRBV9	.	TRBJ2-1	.	CASSVGSGETNEQFF	TGTGCCAGCAGCGTAGGGTCAGGGGAGACCAATGAGCAGTTCTTC
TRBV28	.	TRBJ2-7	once	CASSFIQGKYYEQYF	TGTGCCAGCAGTTTTATCCAGGGCAAGTACTACGAGCAGTACTTC
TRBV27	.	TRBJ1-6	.	CASLGGLTGPLHF	TGTGCCAGCCTAGGCGGATTGACGGGGCCCCTCCACTTT
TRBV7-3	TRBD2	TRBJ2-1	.	CASSSTSDTEQFF	TGTGCCAGCAGTTCTACTAGCGACACTGAGCAGTTCTTC
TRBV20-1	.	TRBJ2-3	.	CSASDSDTQYF	TGCAGTGCCTCGGACTCAGATACGCAGTATTTT
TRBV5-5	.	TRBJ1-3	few	CASTTNSGNTIYF	TGTGCCAGCACTACGAACTCTGGAAACACCATATATTTT
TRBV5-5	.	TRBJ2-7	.	CASTPMDSYEQYF	TGTGCCAGCACCCCCATGGACAGCTACGAGCAGTACTTC
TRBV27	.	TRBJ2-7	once	CASSLSLGLGYEQYF	TGTGCCAGCAGTTTAAGTCTGGGGCTAGGATACGAGCAGTACTTC
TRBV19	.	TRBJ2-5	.	CASGWQGETQYF	TGTGCCAGTGGGTGGCAGGGAGAGACCCAGTACTTC
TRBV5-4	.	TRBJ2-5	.	CASSPGYQETQYF	TGTGCCAGCAGCCCCGGGTACCAAGAGACCCAGTACTTC
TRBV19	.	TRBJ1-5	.	CASSISRQEKGYQPQHF	TGTGCCAGTAGTATCAGTAGACAGGAAAAGGGCTATCAGCCCCAGCATTTT
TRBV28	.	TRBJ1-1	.	CASSNGGGGRVEAFF	TGTGCCAGCAGTAACGGAGGGGGGGGTAGAGTTGAAGCTTTCTTT